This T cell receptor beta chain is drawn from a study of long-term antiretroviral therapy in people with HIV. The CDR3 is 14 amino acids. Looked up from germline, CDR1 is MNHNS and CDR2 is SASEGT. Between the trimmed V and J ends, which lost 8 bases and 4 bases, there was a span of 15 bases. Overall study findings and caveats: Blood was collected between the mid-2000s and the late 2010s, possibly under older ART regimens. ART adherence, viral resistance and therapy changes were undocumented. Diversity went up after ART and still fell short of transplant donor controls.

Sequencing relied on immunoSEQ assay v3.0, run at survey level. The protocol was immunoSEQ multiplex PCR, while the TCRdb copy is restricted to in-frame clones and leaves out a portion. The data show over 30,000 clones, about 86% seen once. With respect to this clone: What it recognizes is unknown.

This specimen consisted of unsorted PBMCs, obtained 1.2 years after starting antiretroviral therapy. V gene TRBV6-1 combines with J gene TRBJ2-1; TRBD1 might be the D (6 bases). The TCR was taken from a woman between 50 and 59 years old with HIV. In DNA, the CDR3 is TGTGCCAGCTGGGGCCGGGACAAATACAATGAGCAGTTCTTC. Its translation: CASWGRDKYNEQFF.